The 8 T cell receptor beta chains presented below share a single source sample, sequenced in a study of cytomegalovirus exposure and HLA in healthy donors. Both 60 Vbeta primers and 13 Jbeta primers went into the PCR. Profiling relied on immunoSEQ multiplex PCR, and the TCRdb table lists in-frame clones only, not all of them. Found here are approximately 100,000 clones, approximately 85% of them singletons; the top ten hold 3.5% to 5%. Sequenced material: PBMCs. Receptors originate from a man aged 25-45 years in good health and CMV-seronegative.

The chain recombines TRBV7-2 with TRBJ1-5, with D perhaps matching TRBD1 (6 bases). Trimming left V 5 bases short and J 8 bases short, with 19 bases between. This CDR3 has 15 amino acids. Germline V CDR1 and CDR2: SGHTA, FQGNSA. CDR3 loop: CASSPQGRGREPQHF. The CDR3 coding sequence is TGTGCCAGCAGCCCCCAGGGGAGGGGCCGGGAGCCCCAGCATTTT.

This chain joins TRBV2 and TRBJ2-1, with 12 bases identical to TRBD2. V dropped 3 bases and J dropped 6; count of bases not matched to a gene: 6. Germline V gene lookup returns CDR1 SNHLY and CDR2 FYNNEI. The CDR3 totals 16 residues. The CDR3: CASSDASGRAPNEQFF. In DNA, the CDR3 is TGTGCCAGCAGTGACGCTAGCGGGAGGGCCCCCAATGAGCAGTTCTTC. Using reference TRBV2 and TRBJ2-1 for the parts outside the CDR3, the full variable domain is EPEVTQTPSHQVTQMGQEVILRCVPISNHLYFYWYRQILGQKVEFLVSFYNNEISEKSEIFDDQFSVERPDGSNFTLKIRSTKLEDSAMYFCASSDASGRAPNEQFFGPGTRLTVL.

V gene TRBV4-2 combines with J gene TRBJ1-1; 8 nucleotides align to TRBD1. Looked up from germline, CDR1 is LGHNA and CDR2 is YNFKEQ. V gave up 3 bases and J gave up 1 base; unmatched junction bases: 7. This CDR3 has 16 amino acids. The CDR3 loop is CASSQDRASANTEAFF. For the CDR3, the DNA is TGTGCCAGCAGCCAGGACAGGGCAAGCGCGAACACTGAAGCTTTCTTT.

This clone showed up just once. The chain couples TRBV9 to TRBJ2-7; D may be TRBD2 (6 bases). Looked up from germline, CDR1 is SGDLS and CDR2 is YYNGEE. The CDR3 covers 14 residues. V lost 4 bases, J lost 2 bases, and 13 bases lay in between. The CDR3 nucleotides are TGTGCCAGCAGCCACGGGGGAAATACCTACGAGCAGTACTTC. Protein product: CASSHGGNTYEQYF.

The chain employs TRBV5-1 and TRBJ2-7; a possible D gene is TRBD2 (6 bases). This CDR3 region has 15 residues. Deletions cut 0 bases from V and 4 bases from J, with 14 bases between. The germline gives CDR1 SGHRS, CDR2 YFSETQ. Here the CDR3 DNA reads TGCGCCAGCAGCTTGGATTGGGGGGACCAATACGAGCAGTACTTC. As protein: CASSLDWGDQYEQYF.

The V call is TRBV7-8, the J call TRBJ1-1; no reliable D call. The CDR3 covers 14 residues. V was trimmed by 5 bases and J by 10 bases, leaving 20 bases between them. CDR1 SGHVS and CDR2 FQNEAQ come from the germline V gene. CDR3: CASSQAGSPSGAFF. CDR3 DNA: TGTGCCAGCAGCCAAGCCGGGTCCCCTTCTGGAGCTTTCTTT. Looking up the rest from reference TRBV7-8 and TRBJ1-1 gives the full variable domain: GAGVSQSPRYKVAKRGQDVALRCDPISGHVSLFWYQQALGQGPEFLTYFQNEAQLDKSGLPSDRFFAERPEGSVSTLKIQRTQQEDSAVYLCASSQAGSPSGAFFGQGTRLTVV.

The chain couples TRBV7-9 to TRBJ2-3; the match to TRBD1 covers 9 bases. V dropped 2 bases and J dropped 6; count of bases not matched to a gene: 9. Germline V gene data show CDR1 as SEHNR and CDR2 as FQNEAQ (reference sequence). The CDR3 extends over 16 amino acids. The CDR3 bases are TGTGCCAGCAGCTTACCTCGGGACAGGGAAAGGGATACGCAGTATTTT. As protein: CASSLPRDRERDTQYF.

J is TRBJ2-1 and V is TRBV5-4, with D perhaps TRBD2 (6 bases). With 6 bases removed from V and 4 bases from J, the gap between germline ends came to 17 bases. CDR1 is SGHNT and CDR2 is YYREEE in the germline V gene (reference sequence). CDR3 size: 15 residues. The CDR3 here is CASIPAGDDYNEQFF. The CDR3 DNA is TGTGCCAGCATCCCAGCGGGTGACGATTACAATGAGCAGTTCTTC.